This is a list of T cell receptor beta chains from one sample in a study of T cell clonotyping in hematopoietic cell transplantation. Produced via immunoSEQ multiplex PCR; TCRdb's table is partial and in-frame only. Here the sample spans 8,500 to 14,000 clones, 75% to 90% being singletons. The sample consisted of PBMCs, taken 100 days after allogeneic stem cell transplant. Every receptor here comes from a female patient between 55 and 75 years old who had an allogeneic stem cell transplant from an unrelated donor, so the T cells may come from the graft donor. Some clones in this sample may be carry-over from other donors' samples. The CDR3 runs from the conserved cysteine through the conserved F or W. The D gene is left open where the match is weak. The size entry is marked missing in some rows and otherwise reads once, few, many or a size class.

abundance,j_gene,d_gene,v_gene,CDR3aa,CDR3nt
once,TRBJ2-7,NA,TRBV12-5,CASGPGLSYEQYF,TGTGCTAGTGGTCCCGGACTGAGTTACGAGCAGTACTTC
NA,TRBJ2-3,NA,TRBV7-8,CASRGISDTQYF,TGTGCCAGCAGAGGGATTTCAGATACGCAGTATTTT
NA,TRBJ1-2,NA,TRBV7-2,CASSLGGYTF,TGTGCCAGCAGCTTAGGTGGCTACACCTTC
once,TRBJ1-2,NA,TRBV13,CASSLKAGPFYGYTF,TGTGCCAGCAGCTTAAAGGCGGGTCCCTTCTATGGCTACACCTTC
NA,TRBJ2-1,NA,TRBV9,CASSVGPQSWNEQFF,TGTGCCAGCAGCGTAGGGCCCCAGAGCTGGAATGAGCAGTTCTTC
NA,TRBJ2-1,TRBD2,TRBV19,CASGLAGDGYNEQFF,TGTGCCAGTGGACTAGCGGGAGATGGGTACAATGAGCAGTTCTTC
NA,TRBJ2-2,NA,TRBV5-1,CASSGLASNTGELFF,TGCGCCAGCAGCGGGTTAGCGTCGAACACCGGGGAGCTGTTTTTT
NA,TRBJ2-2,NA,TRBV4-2,CASSQEGLANTGELFF,TGTGCCAGCAGCCAAGAAGGGCTAGCTAACACCGGGGAGCTGTTTTTT
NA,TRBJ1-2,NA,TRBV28,CASSLSGGAYYGYTF,TGTGCCAGCAGTTTATCGGGTGGGGCCTACTATGGCTACACCTTC
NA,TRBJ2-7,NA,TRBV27,CASSSFGGSYEQYF,TGTGCCAGCAGTTCCTTCGGGGGATCCTACGAGCAGTACTTC
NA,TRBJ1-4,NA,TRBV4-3,CASSQESDLNEKLFF,TGCGCCAGCAGCCAAGAGTCAGACCTTAATGAAAAACTGTTTTTT
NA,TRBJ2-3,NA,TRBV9,CASSTWGGTQYF,TGTGCCAGCAGCACCTGGGGTGGTACGCAGTATTTT
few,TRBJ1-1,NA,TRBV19,CASSSPAGPGEEAFF,TGTGCCAGTAGTAGCCCCGCCGGGCCGGGTGAGGAAGCTTTCTTT
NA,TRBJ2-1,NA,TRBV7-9,CASSLNSDNEQFF,TGTGCCAGCAGCTTAAATTCTGACAATGAGCAGTTCTTC
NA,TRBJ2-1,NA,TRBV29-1,CSVEGWGSDNEQFF,TGCAGCGTTGAAGGCTGGGGAAGTGACAATGAGCAGTTCTTC
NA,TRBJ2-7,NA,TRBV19,CASSMQDPSSYEQYF,TGTGCCAGTAGTATGCAGGATCCGAGCTCCTACGAGCAGTACTTC
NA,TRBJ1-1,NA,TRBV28,CASSPRVFTEAFF,TGTGCCAGCAGCCCTAGGGTTTTCACTGAAGCTTTCTTT